In its sample, the clone carrying this T cell receptor (beta chain) was seen many times. The target antigen is unknown. This specimen comes from a study of T cells after yellow fever vaccination. General observations from the study: Weaker, the secondary response peaked sooner, at day 5 versus 15.

TCRdb ran MiXCR on the 5' RACE reads and lists one entry per CDR3 protein. Seen here are some 390,000 distinct CDR3 sequences, approximately 6% observed once, and the top ten hold 15%. The sequenced sample was PBMCs, obtained 5 days after the yellow fever booster vaccination. This TCR was recovered from a man aged 25 to 45 who received the YFV17D yellow fever vaccine.

CDR3 region: CASSQDATASGANVLTF. Written as DNA, the CDR3 is TGTGCCAGCAGCCAAGATGCCACCGCCTCTGGGGCCAACGTCCTGACTTTC. This chain links TRBV4-2 with TRBJ2-6; no firm D call. The CDR3 totals 17 residues. V was cut by 0 bases and J by 0 bases, with 9 bases left in between. The germline V gene has CDR1 LGHNA and CDR2 YNFKEQ.